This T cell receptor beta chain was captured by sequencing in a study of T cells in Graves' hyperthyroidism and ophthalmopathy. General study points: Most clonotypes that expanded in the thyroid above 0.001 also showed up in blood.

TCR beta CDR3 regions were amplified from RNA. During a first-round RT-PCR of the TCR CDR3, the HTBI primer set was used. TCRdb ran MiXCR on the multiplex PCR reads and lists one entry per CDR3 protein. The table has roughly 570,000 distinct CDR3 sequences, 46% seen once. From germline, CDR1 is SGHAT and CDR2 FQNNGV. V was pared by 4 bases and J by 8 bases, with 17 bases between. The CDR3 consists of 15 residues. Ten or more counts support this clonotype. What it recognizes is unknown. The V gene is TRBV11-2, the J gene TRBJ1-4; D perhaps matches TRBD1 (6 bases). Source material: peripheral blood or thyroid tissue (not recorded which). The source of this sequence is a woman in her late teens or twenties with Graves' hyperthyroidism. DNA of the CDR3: TGTGCCAGCAGCTACGGACAGTCAGCAGGAGAAAAACTGTTTTTT. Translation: CASSYGQSAGEKLFF.